The sequence of this T cell receptor beta chain was determined in a study of blood T cells in healthy people across ages. The germline V gene encodes CDR1 SGHAT and CDR2 FQNNGV. The CDR3 has 13 amino acids. Trimming removed 3 bases from V and 6 bases from J; junction bases left unmatched: 1. The authors ran a second PCR of roughly 6 to 12 cycles using a sample-barcoded 5' primer and a J-beta primer mix. Via MiXCR, TCRdb re-called the 5' RACE reads, giving one row per CDR3 protein. The table has around 1,500,000 distinct CDR3 sequences, about 43% seen once. This clonotype was counted ten times or more.

The gene calls are TRBV11-2 and TRBJ2-7, with TRBD2 matching 11 bases. Sequenced: blood. This TCR was recovered from a woman between 18 and 29 years old in good health. CDR3 in amino acids: CASSLGLAAEQYF. The DNA of the CDR3 is TGTGCCAGCAGCTTGGGACTAGCGGCCGAGCAGTACTTC.